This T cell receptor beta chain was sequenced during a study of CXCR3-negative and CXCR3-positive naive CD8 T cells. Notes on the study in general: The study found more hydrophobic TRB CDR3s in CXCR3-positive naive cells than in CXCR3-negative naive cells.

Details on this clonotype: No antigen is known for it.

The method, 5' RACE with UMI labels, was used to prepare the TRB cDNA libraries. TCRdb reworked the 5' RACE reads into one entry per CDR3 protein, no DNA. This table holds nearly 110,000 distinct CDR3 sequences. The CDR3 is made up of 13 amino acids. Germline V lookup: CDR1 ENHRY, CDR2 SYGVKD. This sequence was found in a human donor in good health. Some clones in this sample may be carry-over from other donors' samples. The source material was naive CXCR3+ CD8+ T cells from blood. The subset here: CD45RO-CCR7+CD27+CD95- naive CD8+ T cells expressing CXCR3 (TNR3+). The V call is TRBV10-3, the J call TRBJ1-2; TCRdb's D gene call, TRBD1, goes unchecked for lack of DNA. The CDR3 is CAIRDRDGYGYTF.